This T cell receptor beta chain was identified during a study of blood T cell repertoires in COVID-19. Across the whole study: Acute-phase and convalescent COVID-19 samples originated in the United States, Italy and Spain.

The CDR3 length is 15 residues. Trimming pared 4 bases from V and 3 bases from J, leaving 13 bases between. Germline V CDR1 and CDR2: SGHAT, FQNNGV. This clone was picked up one time. Per the original methods: Reference gene primer amplification gave nucleated cell count estimates. Here immunoSEQ multiplex PCR was the method, and the copy in TCRdb shows in-frame clones only, minus some. D and trimming were read from the DNA, whereas the V and J calls and clone size are those reported in that table. The sample includes some 62,000 clones, 88% of them seen just once. This TCR derives from a human donor in a cohort sampled during active COVID-19. The chain is built from TRBV11-2 and TRBJ2-1; possible D gene TRBD2, 5 bases. The sequenced sample was peripheral blood. CDR3 coding DNA: TGTGCCAGCAGCTCGAACCACCGGGGCTACAATGAGCAGTTCTTC. This gives the protein CASSSNHRGYNEQFF.